Reported below is one T cell receptor beta chain. This record comes from a study of blood T cell repertoires in COVID-19. Study details: Sources were T cells, B-cell-depleted T cells, or PBMCs; the material itself was cDNA or gDNA.

Per the original methods: Reference gene primer amplification gave estimated nucleated cell counts. Here immunoSEQ multiplex PCR was the method, and the copy in TCRdb shows in-frame clones only, minus some. V, J and clone size reflect that table, while D and trimming were determined from the DNA. Here the sample spans under 90,000 clones, around 85% being singletons. Germline CDR1 and CDR2: MNHEY and SVGEGT. V was clipped by 0 bases and J by 0 bases; unmatched bases: 13. The CDR3 loop spans 19 amino acids. This sequence joins TRBV6-2 or TRBV6-3 and TRBJ2-7, with 8 bases matching TRBD2. The TCR originated in a man between 60 and 75 years old with acute or convalescent COVID-19. The sample taken for sequencing was peripheral blood. CDR3 DNA: TGTGCCAGCAGTTACTCGACTGCCTGGACTAGCCATAGCTCCTACGAGCAGTACTTC. Its translation: CASSYSTAWTSHSSYEQYF.